This TCR beta chain was documented in a study of blood T cell repertoires in COVID-19 (dated by TCRdb to 2020 to 2021). With regard to the full study: The collaborator samples originated in the United States, Italy and Spain and spanned the acute and convalescent phases of COVID-19. The prospective study material was composed of cDNA or gDNA derived from T cells, B-cell-depleted T cells, or PBMCs. Subjects who had been exposed to COVID-19, were actively infected with it, or had recovered from it provided the deeply sampled blood TCRbeta repertoires that made up the dataset. The repertoires were made available in a free public database intended to serve as a resource for research on the immune response to SARS-CoV-2. Samples were obtained from the ongoing ImmuneRACE study (first 160 participants) and from 1,000 to 1,500 subjects provided by 6 global collaborators. The sample metadata nearly always contained a de-identified subject ID, COVID-19 status, age in years and sex. Where available, HLA class I and class II types were obtained from metadata supplied by the sample provider rather than from assay-based typing.

Deletion took 5 bases off V and 8 bases off J, with a span of 8 bases between the germline ends. The germline V gene gives CDR1 as SGHTS and CDR2 as YDEGEE. Spanning cysteine to phenylalanine, the CDR3 consists of 12 amino acids. Only the CDR3 region is kept as DNA, spanning 36 bases read in frame from base 1. This clone was found once. The antigen it recognizes is unknown. The sample holds no much larger clone one base away, and base qualities are not on file. The collaborating institutions used their own protocols to collect whole blood in K2EDTA tubes. For TCRbeta analysis, collaborator samples were shipped as frozen whole blood, as isolated PBMCs, or as DNA extracted from either sample type. The immunoSEQ Assay, a bias-controlled multiplex PCR, was used to amplify TCRbeta CDR3 regions from genomic DNA. The study's own analysis went as follows. Within the assay, amplification of reference gene primers was used to estimate how many nucleated cells each sample contained. Sequence reads were collapsed and filtered to measure the absolute abundance of every unique TCRbeta CDR3 rearrangement. For each sample, productive Simpson clonality was calculated as the square root of Simpson's diversity index across productive rearrangements. TCRdb limited this immuneACCESS table to in-frame rearrangements with V and J called. A share of clones is missing; checked studies link under half to unresolved V genes, and the rest is unexplained. The DNA gave D and trimming, while V, J and clone size come from that table. The sample records 250,000 to 300,000 clones, about nine tenths of which are singletons. Approximately 2.2% of the sample rests with the top ten.

Points the paper makes about the study in general: Clinical and demographic metadata were provided uncurated, with the amount varying by source and participant.

Specimen: peripheral blood. The rearranged chain carries TRBV5-8 and TRBJ1-6, with TRBD1 as a weak D call on 5 bases. This clonotype was obtained from a man in his fifties or sixties with acute or convalescent COVID-19. The CDR3 region reads CASSRGDSPLHF. In nucleotides, the sequence is TGTGCCAGCAGTCGGGGGGATTCACCCCTCCACTTT.